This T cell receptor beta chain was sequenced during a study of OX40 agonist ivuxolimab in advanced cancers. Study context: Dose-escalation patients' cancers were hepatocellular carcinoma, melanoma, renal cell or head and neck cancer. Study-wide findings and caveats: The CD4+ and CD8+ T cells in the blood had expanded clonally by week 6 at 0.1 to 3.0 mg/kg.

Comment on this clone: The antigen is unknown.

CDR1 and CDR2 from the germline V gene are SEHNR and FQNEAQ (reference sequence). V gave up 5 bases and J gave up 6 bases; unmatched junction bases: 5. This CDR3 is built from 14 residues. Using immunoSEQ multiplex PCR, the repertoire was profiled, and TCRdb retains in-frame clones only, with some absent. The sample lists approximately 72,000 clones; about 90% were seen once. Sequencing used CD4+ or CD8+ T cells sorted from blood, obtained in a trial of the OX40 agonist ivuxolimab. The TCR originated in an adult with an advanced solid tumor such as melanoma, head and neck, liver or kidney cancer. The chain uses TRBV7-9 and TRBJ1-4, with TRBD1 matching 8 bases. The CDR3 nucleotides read TGTGCCAGCAGCCAGGGGGCGGTTCATGAAAAACTGTTTTTT. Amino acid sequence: CASSQGAVHEKLFF.